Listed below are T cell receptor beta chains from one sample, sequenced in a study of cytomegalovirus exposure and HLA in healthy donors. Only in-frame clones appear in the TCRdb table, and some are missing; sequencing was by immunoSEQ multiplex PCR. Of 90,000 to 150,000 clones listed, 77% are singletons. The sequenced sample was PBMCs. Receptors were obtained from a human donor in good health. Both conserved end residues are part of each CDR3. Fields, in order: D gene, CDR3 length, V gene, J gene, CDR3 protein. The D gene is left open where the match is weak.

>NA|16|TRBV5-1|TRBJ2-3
CASSLVGSDVTDTQYF
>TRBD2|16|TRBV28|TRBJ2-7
CASRPFGGDNSYEQYF
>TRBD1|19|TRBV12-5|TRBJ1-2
CASGLSAGQGGVIDYGYTF
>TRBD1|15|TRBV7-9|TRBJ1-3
CASSKQGETGNTIYF
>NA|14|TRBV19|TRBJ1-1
CASSPQTGIGEAFF
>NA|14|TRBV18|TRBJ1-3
CASSRQSSGNTIYF
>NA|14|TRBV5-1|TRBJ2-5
CASSRGTSQETQYF
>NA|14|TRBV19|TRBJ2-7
CASSLRGNSYEQYF
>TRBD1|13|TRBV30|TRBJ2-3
CASRDRGYDTQYF
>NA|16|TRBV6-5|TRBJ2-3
CASSYRTGTHTDTQYF
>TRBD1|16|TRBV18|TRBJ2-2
CASSPQGALDTGELFF
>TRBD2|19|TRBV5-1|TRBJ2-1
CASSWGTSGSGSSYNEQFF
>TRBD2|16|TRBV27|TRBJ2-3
CASSLGAVTSADWQYF
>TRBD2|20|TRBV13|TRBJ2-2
CASSLVRTSWGKTNTGELFF
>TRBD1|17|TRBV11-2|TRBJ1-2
CASSLDFDRGKVYGYTF
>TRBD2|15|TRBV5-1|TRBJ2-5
CASTLLAGGQETQYF
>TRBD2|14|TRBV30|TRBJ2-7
CAWSEGGSLYEQYF
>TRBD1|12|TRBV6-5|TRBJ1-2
CASRTGGLGYTF
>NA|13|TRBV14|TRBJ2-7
CASSQSWGREQYF
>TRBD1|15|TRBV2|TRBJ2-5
CASSDPGQLQETQYF
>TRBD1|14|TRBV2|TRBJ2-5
CASRKGQREETQYF
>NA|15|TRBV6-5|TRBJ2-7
CASSPTDGGFDEQYF
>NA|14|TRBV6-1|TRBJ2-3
CASSDGVLTDTQYF
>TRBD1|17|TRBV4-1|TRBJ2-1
CASSQTGTGGAYNEQFF
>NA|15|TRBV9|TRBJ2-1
CASSVGGVKDNEQFF
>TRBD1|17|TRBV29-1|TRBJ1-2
CSVENRGTAVSNYGYTF
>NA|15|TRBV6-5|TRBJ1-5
CASSYSPGSNQPQHF
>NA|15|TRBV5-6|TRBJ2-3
CASSPGGQPTDTQYF
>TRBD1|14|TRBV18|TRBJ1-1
CASSPGTGVSEAFF
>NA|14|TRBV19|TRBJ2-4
CASRDGGDKNIQYF
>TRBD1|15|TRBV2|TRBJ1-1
CASSVGQGYLTEAFF
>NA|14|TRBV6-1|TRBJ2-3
CASSEPDSFDTQYF
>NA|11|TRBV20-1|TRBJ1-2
CNAQDHYGYTF
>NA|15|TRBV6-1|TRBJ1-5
CASSSQDRSNQPQHF
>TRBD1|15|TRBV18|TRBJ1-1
CASSPIRGPDTEAFF
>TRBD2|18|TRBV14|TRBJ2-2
CASSQDRALAGYTGELFF
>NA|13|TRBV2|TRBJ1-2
CASSEVQGYGYTF
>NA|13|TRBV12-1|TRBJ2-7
CASSFANSHEQYF
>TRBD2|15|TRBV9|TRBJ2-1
CASSAGLAGVYEQFF
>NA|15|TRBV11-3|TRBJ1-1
CASSRGTGMNTEAFF
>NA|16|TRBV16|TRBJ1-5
CASSQQPRSDRQPQHF
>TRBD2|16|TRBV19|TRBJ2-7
CASSPGSGTRGVEQYF
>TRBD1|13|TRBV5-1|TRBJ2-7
CASNNDRGYEQYF
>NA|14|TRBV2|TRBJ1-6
CASSSRESISPLHF
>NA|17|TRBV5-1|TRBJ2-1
CASSLALGVVSYNEQFF
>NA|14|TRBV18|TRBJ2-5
CASSPNQGKETQYF
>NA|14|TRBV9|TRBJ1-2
CASSVNRAPGGYTF
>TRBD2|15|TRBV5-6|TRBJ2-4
CASSLGGAGEAVQYF
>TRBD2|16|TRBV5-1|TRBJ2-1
CASSQPGGISEGEQFF
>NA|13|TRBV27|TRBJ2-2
CASSLPSTGELFF
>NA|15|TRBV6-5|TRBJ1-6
CASSLHRANNSPLHF
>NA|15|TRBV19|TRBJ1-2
CASSMGTLGNYGYTF
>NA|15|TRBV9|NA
CASSARQDPSYEQYF